The 21 T cell receptor beta chains presented below share a single source sample, sequenced in a study of blood T cell repertoires in COVID-19. Sequencing was performed with immunoSEQ multiplex PCR; in TCRdb, only in-frame clones are kept and a portion is missing. The sample lists over 250,000 clones; more than 75% were seen once. Sequencing input: peripheral blood. The receptors were gathered from a woman aged 45-65 years with acute or convalescent COVID-19.

The V and J genes are TRBV2 and TRBJ2-2, with TRBD1 identical over 10 bases. Germline-derived CDR1 and CDR2 are SNHLY and FYNNEI. Trimming removed 10 bases from V and 5 bases from J; junction bases left unmatched: 7. The CDR3 is made up of 14 amino acids. The CDR3 DNA follows: TGTGCCACTACAAGGGACAGGGGTACCGGGGAGCTGTTTTTT. This codes for CATTRDRGTGELFF.

The gene calls are TRBV19 and TRBJ1-1; 8 nucleotides agree with TRBD1. Per the germline V gene, CDR1 is LNHDA and CDR2 is SQIVND (reference sequence). This CDR3 contains 15 residues. The V gene end was trimmed by 3 bases and the J gene end by 5 bases; junction bases not matched to a gene: 8. The DNA of the CDR3 is TGTGCCAGTAGTATTCCAGGGGGCGGAAGGACTGAAGCTTTCTTT. Translated, it gives CASSIPGGGRTEAFF.

The rearrangement joins TRBV18 to TRBJ2-7, with 7 nucleotides matching TRBD1. This CDR3 comprises 14 residues. Losses at the gene ends were 3 bases for V and 3 bases for J; bases not matched to a gene: 5. Germline V CDR1 and CDR2: KGHSH, LQKENI. The CDR3 bases are TGTGCCAGCTCACCGTCGGACAGGTTCTACGAGCAGTACTTC. Amino acids: CASSPSDRFYEQYF.

This chain joins TRBV4-2 and TRBJ1-5; TRBD1 is a possible D gene (6 bases). Germline loops: CDR1 LGHNA, CDR2 YNFKEQ. V lost 3 bases and J 4 bases, leaving 13 bases between the germline ends. CDR3 length: 15 amino acids. CDR3 loop: CASSHEGGSNQPQHF. CDR3 coding DNA: TGTGCCAGCAGCCACGAAGGGGGTAGTAATCAGCCCCAGCATTTT.

This clone appeared a single time. The chain has TRBV3-1 (or the pseudogene TRBV3-2) and TRBJ1-2; 9 positions match TRBD1. The CDR3 is 13 residues long. Germline V CDR1 and CDR2: LGHDT, YNNKEL (reference sequence). Unmatched junction bases numbered 2, after V lost 4 bases and J lost 5 bases. The CDR3 loop reads CASSRDRAYGYTF. As DNA, the CDR3 is TGTGCCAGCAGCCGGGACAGGGCATATGGCTACACCTTC.

The V and J genes are TRBV28 and TRBJ2-7; 7 positions agree with TRBD1. The CDR3 extends over 13 amino acids. J gave up 8 bases and V 4 bases, and 8 bases lay outside the gene matches. Germline CDR1 reads MDHEN; CDR2 reads SYDVKM. CDR3 residues: CASSSSTGDKQYF. For the CDR3, the DNA is TGTGCCAGCAGTTCCTCTACAGGGGACAAGCAGTACTTC.

This chain uses TRBV19 with TRBJ1-5, with TRBD1 identical over 10 bases. Germline lookup yields CDR1 LNHDA and CDR2 SQIVND (reference sequence). V was pared by 5 bases and J by 6 bases, with 7 bases of the junction left unmatched. This CDR3 spans 15 amino acids. CDR3 nucleotides: TGTGCCAGTAGTCCGGTTGGGACAGGGGCTCAGCCCCAGCATTTT. This gives the protein CASSPVGTGAQPQHF.

The chain is built from TRBV30 and TRBJ2-5; 8 bases are a match to TRBD2. CDR1 and CDR2 (germline): GTSNPN, SVGIG (reference sequence). This CDR3 has 18 residues. The trim removed 3 bases at V and 2 bases at J, leaving 17 bases unmatched. The CDR3 DNA reads as TGTGCCTGGAGATGGAGTCTGGCGGGAGGAAACCCACAAGAGACCCAGTACTTC. Amino acids: CAWRWSLAGGNPQETQYF.

V usage is TRBV7-2 and J usage is TRBJ2-1; a weak D match, TRBD1 (6 bases). Germline CDR1 is SGHTA and CDR2 is FQGNSA. V lost 4 bases, J lost 5 bases, and 9 bases lay in between. The length of the CDR3 is 13 residues. CDR3 nucleotides: TGTGCCAGCAGCTACAACAGGGACAATGAGCAGTTCTTC. It specifies CASSYNRDNEQFF.

V usage is TRBV6-4 and J usage is TRBJ1-6; 7 nucleotides line up with TRBD1. V was pared by 6 bases and J by 8 bases, with 4 bases of the junction left unmatched. Germline CDR1 and CDR2: MRHNA and SNTAGT. The CDR3 is made up of 13 amino acids. The CDR3, as DNA: TGTGCCAGCAGCGCTGACAGGGATTCACCCCTCCACTTT. Its protein is CASSADRDSPLHF.

This chain connects TRBV6-5 to TRBJ2-2, with D hard to call. The ends were cut back, 4 bases at V and 7 bases at J, with 7 bases in the middle. CDR1 and CDR2 from the germline V gene are MNHEY and SVGAGI. CDR3 length: 12 amino acids. The CDR3 DNA sequence: TGTGCCAGCAGTTTAGTGATCGGGGAGCTGTTTTTT. Residues: CASSLVIGELFF.

This clone occurred once. The J gene is TRBJ2-7, the V gene TRBV24-1; 7 nucleotides line up with TRBD2. Per the germline V gene, CDR1 is KGHDR and CDR2 is SFDVKD. J lost 2 bases, V lost 5 bases, and 2 bases had no gene match. The CDR3 runs to 13 residues. In DNA, the CDR3 is TGTGCCACCAGTGCCGCGGGAGCCTACGAGCAGTACTTC. Its translation is CATSAAGAYEQYF.

The chain recombines TRBV28 with TRBJ1-2, with TRBD1 identical over 7 bases. The CDR3 runs to 13 residues. Germline CDR1 reads MDHEN; CDR2 reads SYDVKM. V lost 7 bases to trimming and J lost 7 bases; unmatched junction nucleotides: 9. DNA of the CDR3: TGTGCCAGCACCGTAACAGGGGAAATTGGCTACACCTTC. Protein product: CASTVTGEIGYTF.

The CDR3 is CASSHRGTGGGQPQHF. CDR3 nucleotide sequence: TGTGCCAGCAGCCACCGGGGGACAGGGGGAGGTCAGCCCCAGCATTTT. This chain links TRBV3-1 (or the pseudogene TRBV3-2) with TRBJ1-5; TRBD1 aligns across 11 bases. After removal of 3 bases from V and 6 bases from J, the junction contained 7 bases not matched to a gene. The germline V gene has CDR1 LGHDT and CDR2 YNNKEL (reference sequence). This CDR3 is 16 amino acids long.

The J gene is TRBJ2-3, the V gene TRBV4-2; D may be TRBD2 (6 bases). The CDR3 is 16 residues long. The V end lost 0 bases, the J end lost 2 bases, and 12 bases lay between the germline ends. Per the germline V gene, CDR1 is LGHNA and CDR2 is YNFKEQ. This CDR3 is CASSQDRRTNTDTQYF. Written as DNA, the CDR3 is TGTGCCAGCAGCCAAGATCGGCGGACTAACACAGATACGCAGTATTTT.

V usage is TRBV5-1 and J usage is TRBJ2-3; TRBD1 matches 7 bases. The V and J ends lost 7 bases and 1 base, in that order; junction bases with no gene match: 6. The CDR3 is made up of 14 amino acids. Germline CDR1 SGHRS, CDR2 YFSETQ. DNA for the CDR3: TGCGCCAGCTCGACAGGGACCCGCACAGATACGCAGTATTTT. Residues: CASSTGTRTDTQYF. The full variable domain, completed using reference TRBV5-1 and TRBJ2-3, is KAGVTQTPRYLIKTRGQQVTLSCSPISGHRSVSWYQQTPGQGLQFLFEYFSETQRNKGNFPGRFSGRQFSNSRSEMNVSTLELGDSALYLCASSTGTRTDTQYFGPGTRLTVL.

The chain carries TRBV2 and TRBJ1-2, with D possibly TRBD1 on 5 matching bases. The germline V and J ends were trimmed by 3 bases and 3 bases, with 14 bases remaining between them. The germline V gene encodes CDR1 SNHLY and CDR2 FYNNEI. The CDR3 is made up of 15 amino acids. The CDR3 here is CASSEGPWGDYGYTF. The DNA for the CDR3 is TGTGCCAGCAGTGAGGGGCCCTGGGGGGACTATGGCTACACCTTC.

The chain carries TRBV28 and TRBJ2-3, with 9 bases identical to TRBD2. CDR3 length: 17 residues. Germline V gives CDR1 MDHEN, CDR2 SYDVKM. The junction had 10 bases not matched to a gene; V was cut back by 3 bases and J by 3 bases. CDR3 residues: CASSFIAGAGRTDTQYF. The CDR3 DNA reads as TGTGCCAGCAGTTTCATAGCGGGAGCGGGTCGTACAGATACGCAGTATTTT.

The CDR3 region has the DNA TGTGCCAGCAGCCCCGAGGGACAGGGTAAGGGACAGCCCCAGCATTTT. Protein sequence: CASSPEGQGKGQPQHF. The V call is TRBV7-9, the J call TRBJ1-5; the match to TRBD1 covers 9 bases. The trim removed 5 bases at V and 7 bases at J, leaving 12 bases unmatched. CDR3 length: 16 residues. The germline gives CDR1 SEHNR, CDR2 FQNEAQ (reference sequence).

Only one count was recorded for this clone. This chain connects TRBV12-3 or TRBV12-4 to TRBJ1-2; 9 bases agree with TRBD1. Trimming took 6 bases from V and 4 from J; bases not matched to a gene: 3. This CDR3 is 13 amino acids long. The CDR3 here is CASRGQGGYGYTF. The CDR3 DNA follows: TGTGCCAGCAGGGGACAGGGCGGCTATGGCTACACCTTC.

This chain joins TRBV11-2 and TRBJ1-1, with 8 bases aligning to TRBD1. Germline loops: CDR1 SGHAT, CDR2 FQNNGV. This CDR3 has 14 residues. V lost 2 bases and J lost 3; bases outside the gene matches: 2. The CDR3 loop is CASSLNRGDTEAFF. CDR3 DNA: TGTGCCAGCAGCTTAAACAGGGGGGACACTGAAGCTTTCTTT.